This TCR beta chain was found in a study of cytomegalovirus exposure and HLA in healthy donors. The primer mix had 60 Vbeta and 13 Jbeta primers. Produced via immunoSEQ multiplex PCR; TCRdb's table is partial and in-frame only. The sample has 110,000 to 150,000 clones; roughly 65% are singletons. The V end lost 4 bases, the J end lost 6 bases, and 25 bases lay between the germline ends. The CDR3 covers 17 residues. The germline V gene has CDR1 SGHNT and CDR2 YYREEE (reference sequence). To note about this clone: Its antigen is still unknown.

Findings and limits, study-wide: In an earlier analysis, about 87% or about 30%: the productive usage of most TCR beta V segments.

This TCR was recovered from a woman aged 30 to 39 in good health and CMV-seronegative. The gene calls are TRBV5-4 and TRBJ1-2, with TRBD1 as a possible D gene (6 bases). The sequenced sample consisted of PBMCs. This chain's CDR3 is CASSIGQIAYQGDGYTF. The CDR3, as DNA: TGTGCCAGCAGCATCGGACAGATAGCTTATCAGGGTGATGGCTACACCTTC. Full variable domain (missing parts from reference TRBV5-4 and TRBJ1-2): ETGVTQSPTHLIKTRGQQVTLRCSSQSGHNTVSWYQQALGQGPQFIFQYYREEENGRGNFPPRFSGLQFPNYSSELNVNALELDDSALYLCASSIGQIAYQGDGYTFGSGTRLTVV.